This TCR beta chain was sequenced for a study of CD8 T cells in Susac syndrome. The CDR3 loop spans 15 amino acids. J gave up 4 bases and V 6 bases, and 9 bases lay outside the gene matches. The germline gives CDR1 SGHDN, CDR2 FVKESK. In contrast to the negatively isolated CD8+ and CD4+ T cells, TEMRA cells were FACS-enriched. RNA in amounts of roughly 0.5 to 1 ug was reverse transcribed with random hexamers. TCR beta CDR3 was amplified by immunoSEQ multiplex PCR. This amplification extended across 54 Vbeta and 13 Jbeta segments. TCRdb passed the immunoSEQ multiplex PCR reads through MiXCR, listing each CDR3 protein once. Of 150,000 to 200,000 distinct CDR3 sequences listed, about 91% were seen once; the top ten hold about 0.1%.

The sequence came from a human donor with Susac syndrome. The sample was CD4+ T cells from PBMCs. V usage is TRBV14 and J usage is TRBJ2-1, with TRBD2 matching over 7 bases. The DNA of the CDR3 is TGTGCCAGCAGTCGGCGCCTAGCGGCTTACAATGAGCAGTTCTTC. Protein product: CASSRRLAAYNEQFF.